Below, one T cell receptor beta chain is given with its context. This clonotype occurred a few times. What antigen it recognizes has not been identified. No base-level quality is on record; no much larger clone is a single base apart. According to the germline V gene (reference sequence), CDR1 reads DFQATT and CDR2 reads SNEGSKA. Clipping removes 1 base from V and 6 bases from J, with 5 as the unmatched junction base count. Reading from cysteine to phenylalanine, the CDR3 counts 15 amino acids. The sequence is cut down to CDR3 DNA, 45 bases in frame from base 1. The source of the sample is a study of T-cell reconstitution after alpha-beta-depleted transplantation in children (dated by TCRdb to about 2016). Background on the whole study: T-cell immune reconstitution after TCRalphabeta/CD19-depleted allogeneic hematopoietic cell transplantation in children was quantitatively tracked in the study by means of TCR repertoire profiling.

Libraries were made using PCR. Data came from an Illumina HiSeq 2500. TCR libraries were prepared with molecular barcoding, using unique molecular identifiers to normalize TCRbeta repertoire quantification. The public reads were reprocessed in TCRdb via fastp at Q25 and MiXCR, keeping in-frame beta chains. CDR3 protein sequences are deduplicated, and each keeps its most common genes and DNA. Present in this sample are 420,000 or so distinct CDR3 sequences, under 13% of which were seen just once. The ten most abundant clones make up approximately 5% of the sample. The chain employs TRBV20-1 and TRBJ2-3; 12 bases in between match TRBD2. The TCR comes from a human donor who donated a stem cell graft to a child with acute myeloid leukemia. The sequenced sample was PBMCs from the stem cell graft donor, obtained from the stem cell graft. The CDR3 reads CSARGASGGADTQYF. The sequenced DNA: TGCAGTGCTAGAGGGGCTAGCGGGGGGGCCGATACGCAGTATTTT.